The entry below gives a single T cell receptor beta chain sequence along with its context. Its antigen is not identified. This sample is drawn from a study of T cell responses to AZD1222 COVID-19 vaccine. Points from the study as a whole: Increased Spike-specific TCR breadth and depth were observed after two AZD1222 doses. The number of AZD1222 recipients seropositive at baseline was only five or six.

The method was immunoSEQ multiplex PCR; TCRdb's version includes in-frame clones alone and lacks a portion of them. Of 150,000 to 200,000 clones listed, more than 75% are singletons. This clonotype originated in an adult in good health. This specimen consisted of peripheral blood, obtained on day 0 of MenACWY control vaccination.

The CDR3 region has the DNA TGCGCCAGCAGCTTGGCCCAGGGGAGAAATTCACCCCTCCACTTT. Its protein is CASSLAQGRNSPLHF. This chain uses TRBV5-1 with TRBJ1-6, with TRBD1 as a possible D gene (6 bases). CDR1 and CDR2 (germline): SGHRS, YFSETQ. V lost 0 bases, J lost 7 bases, and 11 bases lay in between. The CDR3 runs 15 residues.